This paragraph reports one T cell receptor beta chain. The assay was immunoSEQ multiplex PCR, and TCRdb's table has in-frame clones only and misses some. The table has about 280,000 clones, 85% seen once. The data are from a study of blood T cell repertoires in COVID-19. The CDR3 has 16 amino acids. The germline CDR1 and CDR2 sequences are PRHDT and FYEKMQ (reference sequence). V lost 2 bases, J lost 3 bases, and 6 bases stayed unmatched. The V gene is TRBV13, the J gene TRBJ2-3; 9 nucleotides line up with TRBD2. Sequencing was carried out using PBMCs or T cells enriched from blood (not recorded which). The TCR sequence derives from a woman in her 50s who had recovered from COVID-19. CDR3 residues: CASSLRAGGKTDTQYF. CDR3 bases: TGTGCCAGCAGCTTAAGAGCGGGGGGTAAGACAGATACGCAGTATTTT. Supplemented by reference TRBV13 and TRBJ2-3, the full variable domain reads AAGVIQSPRHLIKEKRETATLKCYPIPRHDTVYWYQQGPGQDPQFLISFYEKMQSDKGSIPDRFSAQQFSDYHSELNMSSLELGDSALYFCASSLRAGGKTDTQYFGPGTRLTVL.